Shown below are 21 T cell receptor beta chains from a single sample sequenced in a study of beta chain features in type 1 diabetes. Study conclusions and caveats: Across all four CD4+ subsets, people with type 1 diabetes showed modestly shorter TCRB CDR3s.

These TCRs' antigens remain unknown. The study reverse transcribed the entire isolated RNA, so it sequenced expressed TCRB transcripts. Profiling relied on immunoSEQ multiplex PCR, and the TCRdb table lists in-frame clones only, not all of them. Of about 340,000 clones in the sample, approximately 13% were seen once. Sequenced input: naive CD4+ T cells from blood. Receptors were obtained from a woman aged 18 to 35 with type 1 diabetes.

As DNA, the CDR3 is TGTGCCAGCAGCCGAAGGGGGCCTCAAGAGACCCAGTACTTC. Encoded protein: CASSRRGPQETQYF. The chain has TRBV7-2 and TRBJ2-5; 7 nucleotides align to TRBD1. The CDR3 spans 14 residues. Germline V gene sequence: CDR1 SGHTA, CDR2 FQGNSA. Trimming removed 5 bases from V and 2 bases from J; junction bases left unmatched: 5.

The DNA for the CDR3 is TGCAGCCCCCTTAAGGGCGGGGGCCCCAATGAGCAGTTCTTC. It is translated as CSPLKGGGPNEQFF. The chain is built from TRBV29-1 and TRBJ2-1; D may be TRBD2 (7 bases). Trimming stripped 8 bases from V and 6 bases from J, with 20 bases between. Germline V CDR1 and CDR2: SQVTM, ANQGSEA. This CDR3 region has 14 residues.

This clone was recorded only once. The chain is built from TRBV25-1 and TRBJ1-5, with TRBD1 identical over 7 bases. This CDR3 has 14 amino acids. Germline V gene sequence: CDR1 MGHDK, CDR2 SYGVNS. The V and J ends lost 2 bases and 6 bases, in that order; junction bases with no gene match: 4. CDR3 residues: CASSERTGAQPQHF. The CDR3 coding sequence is TGTGCCAGCAGTGAAAGGACAGGAGCTCAGCCCCAGCATTTT.

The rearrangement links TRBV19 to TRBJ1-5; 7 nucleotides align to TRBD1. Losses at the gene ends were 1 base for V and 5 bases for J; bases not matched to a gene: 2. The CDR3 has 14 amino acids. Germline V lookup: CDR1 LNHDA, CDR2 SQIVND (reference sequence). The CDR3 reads CASSIGQGYQPQHF. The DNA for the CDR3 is TGTGCCAGTAGTATAGGACAGGGATATCAGCCCCAGCATTTT.

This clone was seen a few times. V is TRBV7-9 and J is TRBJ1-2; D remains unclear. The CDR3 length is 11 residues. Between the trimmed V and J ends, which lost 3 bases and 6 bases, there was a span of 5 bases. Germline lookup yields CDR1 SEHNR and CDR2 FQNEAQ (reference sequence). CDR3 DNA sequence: TGTGCCAGCAGCTTGTTTAATGGCTACACCTTC. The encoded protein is CASSLFNGYTF.

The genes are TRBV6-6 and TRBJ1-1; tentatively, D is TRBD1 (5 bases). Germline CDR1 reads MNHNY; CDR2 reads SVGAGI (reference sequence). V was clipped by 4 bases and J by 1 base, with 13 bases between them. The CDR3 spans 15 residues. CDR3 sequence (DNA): TGTGCCAGCAGTTCCGGGTCCGGGGGGAACACTGAAGCTTTCTTT. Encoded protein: CASSSGSGGNTEAFF.

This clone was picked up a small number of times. CDR3 amino acids: CASSLGGGSYNEQFF. Here the CDR3 DNA reads TGTGCCAGCAGCTTAGGCGGCGGTTCCTACAATGAGCAGTTCTTC. J is TRBJ2-1 and V is TRBV7-3, with D unclear. Germline-derived CDR1 and CDR2 are SGHTA and FQGTGA. V lost 2 bases and J lost 1, with 9 bases in between. This CDR3 has 15 residues.

DNA of the CDR3: TGTGCCAGTAGTACAGCGGCACTTAGCGTCTACGAGCAGTACTTC. Protein product: CASSTAALSVYEQYF. The rearrangement uses TRBV19 and TRBJ2-7; tentatively, D is TRBD2 (5 bases). Deletions cut 4 bases from V and 3 bases from J, with 16 bases between. Germline lookup yields CDR1 LNHDA and CDR2 SQIVND (reference sequence). This CDR3 spans 15 amino acids.

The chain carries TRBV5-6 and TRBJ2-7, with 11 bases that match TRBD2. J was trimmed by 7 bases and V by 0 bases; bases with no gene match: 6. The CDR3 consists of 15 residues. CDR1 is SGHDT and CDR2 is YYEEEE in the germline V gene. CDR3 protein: CASSLGLAGGREQYV. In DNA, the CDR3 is TGTGCCAGCAGCTTGGGGCTAGCGGGAGGAAGGGAGCAGTACGTC.

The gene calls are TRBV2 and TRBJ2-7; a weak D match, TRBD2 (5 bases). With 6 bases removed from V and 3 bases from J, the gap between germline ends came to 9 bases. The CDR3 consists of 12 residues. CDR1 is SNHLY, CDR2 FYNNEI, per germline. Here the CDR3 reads CASRLLDYEQYF. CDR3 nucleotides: TGTGCCAGCAGGCTACTAGACTACGAGCAGTACTTC.

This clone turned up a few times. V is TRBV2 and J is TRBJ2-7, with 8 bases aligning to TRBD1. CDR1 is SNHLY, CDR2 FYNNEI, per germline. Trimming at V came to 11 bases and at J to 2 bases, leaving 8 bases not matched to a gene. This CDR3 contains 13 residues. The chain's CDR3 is CARGTGTTYEQYF. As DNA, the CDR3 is TGTGCCCGAGGGACAGGTACTACCTACGAGCAGTACTTC.

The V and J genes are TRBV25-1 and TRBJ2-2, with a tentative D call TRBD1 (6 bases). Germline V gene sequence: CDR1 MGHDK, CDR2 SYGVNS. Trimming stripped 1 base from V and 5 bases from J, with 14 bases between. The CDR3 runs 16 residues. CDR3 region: CASSELETGSTGELFF. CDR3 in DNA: TGTGCCAGCAGTGAATTGGAGACAGGTTCGACCGGGGAGCTGTTTTTT.

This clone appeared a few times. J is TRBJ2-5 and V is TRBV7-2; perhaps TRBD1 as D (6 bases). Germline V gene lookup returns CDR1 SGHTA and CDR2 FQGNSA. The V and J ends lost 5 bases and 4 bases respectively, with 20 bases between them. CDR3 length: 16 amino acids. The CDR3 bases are TGTGCCAGCAGCCGGGACCTAACAGGGCCTCGAGAGACCCAGTACTTC. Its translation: CASSRDLTGPRETQYF.

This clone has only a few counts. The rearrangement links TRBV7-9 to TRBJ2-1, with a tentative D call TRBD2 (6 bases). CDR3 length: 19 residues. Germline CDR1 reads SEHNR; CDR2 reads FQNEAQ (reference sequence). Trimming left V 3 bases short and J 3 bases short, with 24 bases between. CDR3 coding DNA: TGTGCCAGCAGCTTCAGGGCGGGGCACTCGGGGGTCATCTACAATGAGCAGTTCTTC. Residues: CASSFRAGHSGVIYNEQFF.

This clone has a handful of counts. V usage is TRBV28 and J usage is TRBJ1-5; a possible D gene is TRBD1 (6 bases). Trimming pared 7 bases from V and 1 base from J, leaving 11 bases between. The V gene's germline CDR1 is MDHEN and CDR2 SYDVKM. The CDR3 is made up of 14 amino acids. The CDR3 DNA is TGTGCCAGCACCTCCGGACAGAGCAATCAGCCCCAGCATTTT. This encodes CASTSGQSNQPQHF. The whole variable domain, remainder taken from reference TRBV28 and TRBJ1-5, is DVKVTQSSRYLVKRTGEKVFLECVQDMDHENMFWYRQDPGLGLRLIYFSYDVKMKEKGDIPEGYSVSREKKERFSLILESASTNQTSMYLCASTSGQSNQPQHFGDGTRLSIL.

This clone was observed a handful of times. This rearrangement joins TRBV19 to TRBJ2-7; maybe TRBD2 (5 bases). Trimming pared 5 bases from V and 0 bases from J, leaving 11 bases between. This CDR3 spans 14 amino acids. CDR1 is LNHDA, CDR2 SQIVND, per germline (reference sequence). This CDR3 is CASSPSGYSYEQYF. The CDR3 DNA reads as TGTGCCAGTAGTCCAAGCGGATACTCCTACGAGCAGTACTTC.

CDR3 sequence: CASSYGWSPGDQPQHF. In nucleotides, the CDR3 is TGTGCCAGCAGTTACGGTTGGTCTCCCGGGGATCAGCCCCAGCATTTT. The gene calls are TRBV6-5 and TRBJ1-5; no firm D call. This CDR3 has 16 residues. Deletions cut 2 bases from V and 5 bases from J, with 16 bases between. From germline, CDR1 is MNHEY and CDR2 SVGAGI.

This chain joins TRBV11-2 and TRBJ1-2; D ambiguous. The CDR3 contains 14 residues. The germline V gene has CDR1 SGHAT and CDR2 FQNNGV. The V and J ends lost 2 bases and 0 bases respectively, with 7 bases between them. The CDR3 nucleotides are TGTGCCAGCAGCTTACGAGCTACTAACTATGGCTACACCTTC. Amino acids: CASSLRATNYGYTF.

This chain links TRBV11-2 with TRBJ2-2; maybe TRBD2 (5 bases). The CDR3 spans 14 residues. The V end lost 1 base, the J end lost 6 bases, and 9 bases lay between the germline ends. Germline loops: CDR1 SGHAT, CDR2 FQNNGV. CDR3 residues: CASSLGGSSGELFF. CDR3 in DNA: TGTGCCAGCAGCTTAGGTGGGAGTTCCGGGGAGCTGTTTTTT. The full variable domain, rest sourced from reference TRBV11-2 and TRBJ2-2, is EAGVAQSPRYKIIEKRQSVAFWCNPISGHATLYWYQQILGQGPKLLIQFQNNGVVDDSQLPKDRFSAERLKGVDSTLKIQPAKLEDSAVYLCASSLGGSSGELFFGEGSRLTVL.

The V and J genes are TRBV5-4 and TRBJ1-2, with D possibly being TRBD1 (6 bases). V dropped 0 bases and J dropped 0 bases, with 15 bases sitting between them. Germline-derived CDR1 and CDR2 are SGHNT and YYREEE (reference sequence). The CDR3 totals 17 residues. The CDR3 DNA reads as TGTGCCAGCAGCTTGGGTGCAGGGGCGTCTTCTAACTATGGCTACACCTTC. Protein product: CASSLGAGASSNYGYTF.

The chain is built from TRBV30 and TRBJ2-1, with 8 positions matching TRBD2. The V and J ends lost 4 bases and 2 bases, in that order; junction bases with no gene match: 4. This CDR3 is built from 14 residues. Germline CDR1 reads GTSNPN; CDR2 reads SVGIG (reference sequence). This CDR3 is CAWNGGLAYNEQFF. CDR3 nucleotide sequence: TGTGCCTGGAACGGGGGACTAGCCTACAATGAGCAGTTCTTC. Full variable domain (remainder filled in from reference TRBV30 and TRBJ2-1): SQTIHQWPATLVQPVGSPLSLECTVEGTSNPNLYWYRQAAGRGLQLLFYSVGIGQISSEVPQNLSASRPQDRQFILSSKKLLLSDSGFYLCAWNGGLAYNEQFFGPGTRLTVL.